This T cell receptor (beta chain) was identified during a study of vaccination effects on CD4 cells after COVID-19. Study observations and caveats: Marked clonal contraction was seen in infection- and vaccine-induced clones late after vaccination.

Remarks on this clone: The antigen remains undetermined.

The repertoire was sequenced with immunoSEQ multiplex PCR; TCRdb's copy has only in-frame clones and lacks some. The sample consists of 75,000 to 100,000 clones, roughly 80% of them appearing once. This CDR3 has 15 residues. CDR1 is SGHTA, CDR2 FQGTGA, per germline. The V end was cut by 5 bases, the J end by 2 bases, with 15 bases between. Viral peptide pools were used in the ViraFEST assay to expand antigen-specific CD4+ T cells, and sequencing came afterward. After less than 11 days in culture, the CD4+ T cells were isolated. Two doses of either BNT162b2 or mRNA-1273 were given to each participant. The receptor comes from a human donor who received a COVID-19 vaccine. Sequences were derived from CD4+ T cells from PBMCs cultured with HCoV-OC43 spike peptides, sampled after COVID-19 vaccination. Subset denoted: HCoV-OC43 spike overlapping peptide pool stimulation. The chain recombines TRBV7-3 with TRBJ1-2; no reliable D call. CDR3 coding DNA: TGTGCCAGCAGCCCCCAAGGGATAGGGAACTATGGCTACACCTTC. Translated, it gives CASSPQGIGNYGYTF.